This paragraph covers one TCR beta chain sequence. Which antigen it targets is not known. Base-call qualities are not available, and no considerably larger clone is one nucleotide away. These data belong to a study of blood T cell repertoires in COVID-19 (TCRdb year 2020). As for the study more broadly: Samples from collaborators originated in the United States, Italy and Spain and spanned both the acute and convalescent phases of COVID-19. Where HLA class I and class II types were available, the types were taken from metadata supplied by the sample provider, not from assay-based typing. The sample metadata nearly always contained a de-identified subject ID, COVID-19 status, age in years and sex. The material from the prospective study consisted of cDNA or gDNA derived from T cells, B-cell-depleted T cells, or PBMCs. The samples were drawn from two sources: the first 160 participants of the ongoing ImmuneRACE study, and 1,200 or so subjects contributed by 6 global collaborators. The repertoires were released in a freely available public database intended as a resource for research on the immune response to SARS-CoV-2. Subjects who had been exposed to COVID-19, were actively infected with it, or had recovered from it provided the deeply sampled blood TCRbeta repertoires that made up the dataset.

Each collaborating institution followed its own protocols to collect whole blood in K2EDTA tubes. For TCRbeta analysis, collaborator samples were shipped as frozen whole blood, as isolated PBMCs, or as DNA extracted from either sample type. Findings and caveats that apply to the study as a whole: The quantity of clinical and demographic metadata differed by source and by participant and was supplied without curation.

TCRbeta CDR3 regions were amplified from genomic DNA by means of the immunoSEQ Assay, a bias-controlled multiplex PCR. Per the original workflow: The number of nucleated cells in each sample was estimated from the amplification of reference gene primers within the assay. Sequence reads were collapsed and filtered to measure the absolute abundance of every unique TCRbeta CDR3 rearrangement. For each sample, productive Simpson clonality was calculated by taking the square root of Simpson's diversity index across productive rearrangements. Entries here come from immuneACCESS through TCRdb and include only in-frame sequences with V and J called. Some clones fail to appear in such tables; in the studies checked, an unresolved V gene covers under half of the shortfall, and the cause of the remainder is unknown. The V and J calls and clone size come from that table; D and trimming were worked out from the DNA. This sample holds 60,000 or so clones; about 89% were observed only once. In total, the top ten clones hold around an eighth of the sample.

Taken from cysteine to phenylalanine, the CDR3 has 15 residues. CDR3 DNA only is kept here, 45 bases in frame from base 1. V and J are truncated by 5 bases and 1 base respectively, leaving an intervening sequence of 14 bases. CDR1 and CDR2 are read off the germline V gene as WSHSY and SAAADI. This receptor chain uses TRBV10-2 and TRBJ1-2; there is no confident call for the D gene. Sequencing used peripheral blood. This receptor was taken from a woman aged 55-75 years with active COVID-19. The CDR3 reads CASSSPEVGNYGYTF. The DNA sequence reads TGCGCCAGCAGTTCCCCAGAGGTTGGTAACTATGGCTACACCTTC.